The 4 T cell receptor beta chains below all came from one sample that was sequenced in a study of human T cells and chemical hapten exposure. The time point is: patch test 1, 2 weeks after DPC sensitization. Treatment denoted: therapeutic diphenylcyclopropenone sensitization with weekly scalp DPC. One entry per CDR3 protein results from TCRdb running MiXCR on the RACE reads. The sample shows around 340,000 distinct CDR3 sequences, around 7% of them seen only once. The material was whole blood, obtained in connection with sensitization to the hapten diphenylcyclopropenone (DPC). Receptor source: a woman aged 18-29 years with alopecia areata. Some clones in this sample may be carry-over from other donors' samples.

This clonotype was counted between two and nine times. The chain carries TRBV7-8 and TRBJ2-3; D unresolved. CDR1 is SGHVS, CDR2 FQNEAQ, per germline. Trimming shortened V by 0 bases and J by 0 bases, and 7 bases separated the two germline ends. The CDR3 runs to 15 residues. The chain's CDR3 is CASSLAMVSTDTQYF. The CDR3 DNA is TGTGCCAGCAGCTTAGCGATGGTTAGCACAGATACGCAGTATTTT.

This clonotype was observed a few times. The V call is TRBV11-2, the J call TRBJ1-4, with TRBD1 as a possible D gene (5 bases). Trimming stripped 3 bases from V and 2 bases from J, with 16 bases between. The CDR3 covers 17 residues. The germline gives CDR1 SGHAT, CDR2 FQNNGV. This CDR3 reads CASSFRRGAGTNEKLFF. The CDR3, as DNA: TGTGCCAGCAGCTTTAGGAGGGGCGCGGGTACTAATGAAAAACTGTTTTTT.

V usage is TRBV6-6 and J usage is TRBJ2-1, with 14 bases aligning to TRBD2. This CDR3 has 15 amino acids. V shed 2 bases and J 8 bases; nucleotides not matched to a gene: 2. Germline V lookup: CDR1 MNHNY, CDR2 SVGAGI (reference sequence). The CDR3 reads CASSYGGLAGDEQFF. The CDR3 DNA follows: TGTGCCAGCAGTTACGGGGGACTAGCGGGGGATGAGCAGTTCTTC.

This clonotype was counted a few times. The chain links TRBV29-1 to TRBJ2-3; D may be TRBD1 (6 bases). CDR3 length: 13 amino acids. CDR1 is SQVTM, CDR2 ANQGSEA, per germline. CDR3 bases: TGCAAACCGGCAGGGGCCCGCAGGGATACGCAGTATTTT. Amino acid sequence: CKPAGARRDTQYF.